The present TCR beta chain was sequenced within a study of blood T cell repertoires in COVID-19. About the study: Samples of COVID-19 (acute and convalescent) were obtained from the United States, Italy and Spain.

TCRdb's table, derived via immunoSEQ multiplex PCR, lists solely in-frame clones and lacks some. The top ten clones hold over 35% of a sample with tens of thousands of clones, 81% of them seen once. The source is an elderly man with acute or convalescent COVID-19. Sample: peripheral blood.

CDR3 sequence reads: CASSDQTGSNEKLFF. CDR3 in DNA: TGTGCCAGCAGTGACCAGACAGGGTCTAATGAAAAACTGTTTTTT. The chain employs TRBV6-1 and TRBJ1-4, with 7 bases matching TRBD1. Germline CDR1 is MNHNS and CDR2 is SASEGT. The CDR3 is 15 residues long. Trimming took 3 bases from V and 3 from J; bases not matched to a gene: 4.